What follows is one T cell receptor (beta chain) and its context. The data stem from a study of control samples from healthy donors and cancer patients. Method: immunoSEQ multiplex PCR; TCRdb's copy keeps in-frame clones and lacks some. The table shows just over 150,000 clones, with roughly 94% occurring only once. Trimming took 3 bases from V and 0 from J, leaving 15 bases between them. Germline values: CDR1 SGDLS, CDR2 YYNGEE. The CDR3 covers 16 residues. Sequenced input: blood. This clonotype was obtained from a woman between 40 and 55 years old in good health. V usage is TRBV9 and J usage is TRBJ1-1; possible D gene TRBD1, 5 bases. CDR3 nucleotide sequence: TGTGCCAGCAGCGGAGGGGACGGTTTGCTGAACACTGAAGCTTTCTTT. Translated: CASSGGDGLLNTEAFF.